Following are 10 T cell receptor beta chains from one sample sequenced in a study of blood T cell repertoires in COVID-19. Libraries were prepared by immunoSEQ multiplex PCR; TCRdb keeps only in-frame clonotypes and omits some of them. Here the sample spans 42,000 or so clones, roughly 90% being singletons. The sequencing input was peripheral blood. All receptors derive from a human donor in a cohort sampled during active COVID-19.

The genes are TRBV11-1 and TRBJ2-7, with a weak D call TRBD2 (6 bases). The V end lost 1 base, the J end lost 6 bases, and 13 bases lay between the germline ends. The CDR3 sequence is 14 residues long. CDR1 and CDR2 (germline): SGHAT, FQDESV (reference sequence). DNA of the CDR3: TGTGCCAGCAGCTTAGTTGGAGGGGCTGGCGAGCAGTACTTC. Translated, it gives CASSLVGGAGEQYF.

V is TRBV10-2 and J is TRBJ2-5; 12 bases are shared with TRBD2. CDR3 length: 15 residues. V dropped 5 bases and J dropped 2; count of bases not matched to a gene: 3. From germline, CDR1 is WSHSY and CDR2 SAAADI. CDR3 residues: CASSWTSGEQETQYF. CDR3 DNA: TGCGCCAGCAGTTGGACTAGCGGGGAGCAAGAGACCCAGTACTTC.

The rearrangement uses TRBV4-1 and TRBJ1-5; weak D call: TRBD1 (6 bases). Deletions cut 2 bases from V and 6 bases from J, with 11 bases between. Germline loops: CDR1 MGHRA, CDR2 YSYEKL. This CDR3 has 14 residues. The CDR3 reads CASSQQGLSQPQHF. In nucleotides, the CDR3 is TGCGCCAGCAGCCAACAGGGGCTGAGTCAGCCCCAGCATTTT.

V gene TRBV7-3 combines with J gene TRBJ2-3, with D possibly matching TRBD2 (6 bases). The V and J ends lost 0 bases and 2 bases respectively, with 9 bases between them. This CDR3 has 15 amino acids. CDR1 SGHTA and CDR2 FQGTGA come from the germline V gene. DNA of the CDR3: TGTGCCAGCAGCTTAACGTCGGGGGTCACAGATACGCAGTATTTT. It is translated as CASSLTSGVTDTQYF.

This sequence joins TRBV4-1 and TRBJ1-1; a possible D gene is TRBD1 (5 bases). Trimming shortened V by 5 bases and J by 4 bases, and 11 bases separated the two germline ends. CDR1 MGHRA and CDR2 YSYEKL come from the germline V gene. CDR3 size: 13 residues. The CDR3 protein is CASSVQGGTEAFF. The DNA for the CDR3 is TGCGCCAGCAGCGTCCAGGGAGGCACTGAAGCTTTCTTT.

This clone has just one count. The V gene is TRBV4-1, the J gene TRBJ1-2; D call uncertain. CDR1 is MGHRA, CDR2 YSYEKL, per germline. This CDR3 is built from 15 residues. The V end lost 0 bases, the J end lost 4 bases, and 12 bases lay between the germline ends. The CDR3 is CASSQDRSRFYGYTF. The CDR3 bases are TGCGCCAGCAGCCAAGATAGAAGCAGGTTCTATGGCTACACCTTC.

This chain uses TRBV19 with TRBJ2-3; D is uncertain. Germline CDR1 LNHDA, CDR2 SQIVND (reference sequence). CDR3 length: 14 residues. V was shortened by 9 bases and J by 2 bases, with 15 bases between the two germline ends. The CDR3 region has the DNA TGTGCCAGCTCGCGAACAGCCACCACAGATACGCAGTATTTT. This encodes CASSRTATTDTQYF.

The V gene is TRBV21-1, the J gene TRBJ2-3; TRBD2 is the table's D call and was not checked against the DNA. TRBV21-1 counts as a pseudogene. The CDR3 length is 13 residues. CDR3 nucleotides: TGTGCCAGCAGCACGAAGGGAGATGATACGCAGTATTTT. Its protein is CASSTKGDDTQYF.

The J gene is TRBJ1-1, the V gene TRBV2; weak D call: TRBD1 (6 bases). Deletions cut 0 bases from V and 1 base from J, with 9 bases between. The CDR3 is 15 amino acids. CDR1 SNHLY and CDR2 FYNNEI come from the germline V gene. The DNA of the CDR3 is TGTGCCAGCAGTGAAGCGGGGGCCGCGAACACTGAAGCTTTCTTT. This gives the protein CASSEAGAANTEAFF. Looking up the rest from reference TRBV2 and TRBJ1-1 gives the full variable domain: EPEVTQTPSHQVTQMGQEVILRCVPISNHLYFYWYRQILGQKVEFLVSFYNNEISEKSEIFDDQFSVERPDGSNFTLKIRSTKLEDSAMYFCASSEAGAANTEAFFGQGTRLTVV.

V usage is TRBV19 and J usage is TRBJ1-1, with TRBD1 matching 8 bases. There are 15 residues in the CDR3. The V and J ends lost 5 bases and 3 bases, in that order; junction bases with no gene match: 8. The germline V gene encodes CDR1 LNHDA and CDR2 SQIVND (reference sequence). The CDR3 is CASSFRTGRHTEAFF. The CDR3 coding sequence is TGTGCCAGTAGTTTCCGGACAGGGCGGCACACTGAAGCTTTCTTT.